The 13 T cell receptor beta chains below come from one sample, sequenced in a study of identical twins. TCRdb itself ran the 5' RACE reads through MiXCR, one entry per CDR3 protein. The table shows 150,000 or so distinct CDR3 sequences, with 3% to 4.5% occurring only once. Material for sequencing was memory T cells sorted from blood. These receptor sequences come from a man younger than 35 in good health.

This clonotype showed up many times. In nucleotides, the CDR3 is TGTGCCACCAGTGATTCGGACACGCCGGAGGCCAAAAACATTCAGTACTTC. Its translation is CATSDSDTPEAKNIQYF. The V call is TRBV24-1, the J call TRBJ2-4; the D gene is possibly TRBD1 (5 bases). Germline CDR1 is KGHDR and CDR2 is SFDVKD. The CDR3 spans 17 residues. V was pared by 2 bases and J by 1 base, with 14 bases between.

This clonotype was observed at least ten times. The gene calls are TRBV5-1 and TRBJ1-5; D gene unclear. V lost 0 bases, J lost 4 bases, and 11 bases lay in between. Germline CDR1 SGHRS, CDR2 YFSETQ. The length of the CDR3 is 15 residues. The CDR3 nucleotides read TGCGCCAGCAGCTTGGGAGGGAATGAGAATCAGCCCCAGCATTTT. Translating it yields CASSLGGNENQPQHF.

This clonotype was picked up many times. CDR3 amino acids: CASYPGSGQETQYF. In DNA, the CDR3 is TGCGCCAGCTATCCGGGTAGCGGCCAAGAGACCCAGTACTTC. The chain joins TRBV5-1 to TRBJ2-5, with TRBD2 as a possible D gene (6 bases). CDR3 length: 14 residues. Germline CDR1 is SGHRS and CDR2 is YFSETQ. The V and J ends lost 7 bases and 1 base respectively, with 14 bases between them.

Only a few counts were recorded for this clonotype. The chain employs TRBV5-6 and TRBJ1-2; D perhaps matches TRBD1 (6 bases). The V gene lost 4 bases and the J gene lost 8 bases, with 21 bases spanning the gap. This CDR3 has 15 amino acids. Germline V gives CDR1 SGHDT, CDR2 YYEEEE. The DNA of the CDR3 is TGTGCCAGCAGCCCCCCGGGGGGGCAGGTGGAGGGCTACACCTTC. It yields the protein CASSPPGGQVEGYTF.

In its sample, this clonotype was seen many times. CDR3: CSIGQGPDTQYF. Here the CDR3 DNA reads TGCAGTATTGGACAGGGTCCAGATACGCAGTATTTT. The rearrangement links TRBV29-1 to TRBJ2-3; 8 bases map to TRBD1. The CDR3 is 12 residues long. Germline V gene sequence: CDR1 SQVTM, CDR2 ANQGSEA.

In its sample, this clonotype was seen many times. The rearrangement joins TRBV10-3 to TRBJ1-3; 9 bases match TRBD1. CDR3 length: 15 amino acids. CDR1 is ENHRY and CDR2 is SYGVKD in the germline V gene. With 11 bases clipped from V and 1 base from J, the junction kept 9 bases outside the gene matches. CDR3 amino acids: CAASRDRASGNTIYF. For the CDR3, the DNA is TGTGCCGCCAGCCGGGACAGGGCTTCTGGAAACACCATATATTTT.

This clonotype was seen ten or more times. J is TRBJ2-2 and V is TRBV6-1; 9 positions agree with TRBD1. Germline loops: CDR1 MNHNS, CDR2 SASEGT. V dropped 6 bases and J dropped 3; count of bases not matched to a gene: 5. The CDR3 extends over 15 amino acids. In nucleotides, the CDR3 is TGTGCCAGCAGCCGGGACAGGGTTTACACCGGGGAGCTGTTTTTT. It is translated as CASSRDRVYTGELFF.

This clonotype was observed many times. The chain carries TRBV6-4 and TRBJ2-6; D uncertain. From germline, CDR1 is MRHNA and CDR2 SNTAGT. Trimming cost V 0 bases and J 3 bases, with 0 bases left between them. The CDR3 has 13 amino acids. CDR3: CASSDSGANVLTF. CDR3 bases: TGTGCCAGCAGTGACTCTGGGGCCAACGTCCTGACTTTC.

This clonotype was observed at least ten times. The chain joins TRBV20-1 to TRBJ2-2; D is ambiguous. V was trimmed by 3 bases and J by 2 bases, leaving 7 bases between them. There are 13 residues in the CDR3. The germline V gene encodes CDR1 DFQATT and CDR2 SNEGSKA (reference sequence). The DNA of the CDR3 is TGCAGTGCTAGCCCCGATAACACCGGGGAGCTGTTTTTT. It yields the protein CSASPDNTGELFF.

This clonotype was recorded at least ten times. The chain links TRBV6-1 to TRBJ1-5; 12 bases line up with TRBD1. CDR3 length: 17 amino acids. V was clipped by 6 bases and J by 6 bases; unmatched bases: 12. Per germline, CDR1 MNHNS and CDR2 SASEGT. CDR3 amino acids: CASSNTGTGGVGQPQHF. CDR3 nucleotides: TGTGCCAGCAGCAACACCGGGACAGGGGGCGTGGGTCAGCCCCAGCATTTT.

This clonotype was counted many times. The V and J genes are TRBV28 and TRBJ2-1; D not resolved. Germline V lookup: CDR1 MDHEN, CDR2 SYDVKM. The V end was cut by 7 bases, the J end by 8 bases, with 9 bases between. This CDR3 is 11 amino acids long. The CDR3 coding sequence is TGTGCCAGCAACGGAATGGATGAGCAGTTCTTC. This gives the protein CASNGMDEQFF.

This clonotype was recorded many times. The CDR3 protein is CASSQERGDYNEQFF. As DNA, the CDR3 is TGCGCCAGCAGCCAAGAACGGGGAGACTACAATGAGCAGTTCTTC. This rearrangement joins TRBV4-1 to TRBJ2-1; a weak D match, TRBD2 (5 bases). Trimming pared 0 bases from V and 3 bases from J, leaving 9 bases between. The CDR3 consists of 15 residues. Per germline, CDR1 MGHRA and CDR2 YSYEKL.

This clonotype was detected once. Being one base from a much bigger clone, this may be a read error. This likely comes from a read error, as the CDR3 has no conserved phenylalanine or tryptophan at its end. The gene calls are TRBV2 and TRBJ2-5; no definite D call. Germline CDR1 reads SNHLY; CDR2 reads FYNNEI. The CDR3 extends over 11 amino acids. Trimming took 6 bases from V and 4 from J, leaving 6 bases between them. In DNA form, the CDR3 reads TGTGCCAGCAGGACCGGAGAGACCCAGTACTGC. Its protein product is CASRTGETQYC.